This TCR beta chain was sequenced during a study of blood T cell repertoires in COVID-19. The CDR3 extends over 18 amino acids. Germline CDR1 is SEHNR and CDR2 is FQNEAQ (reference sequence). V gave up 9 bases and J gave up 1 base; unmatched junction bases: 15. Assay used: immunoSEQ multiplex PCR; TCRdb lists only in-frame clones, some missing. The sample records around 58,000 clones, more than 80% being singletons. Sequencing was performed on PBMCs or T cells enriched from blood (not recorded which). The sequence came from a woman aged 40 to 50 with acute COVID-19. The V and J genes are TRBV7-9 and TRBJ1-6; 7 bases line up with TRBD1. The CDR3 is CARKLPGQPRSYNSPLHF. The DNA of the CDR3 is TGTGCCAGGAAACTACCGGGACAGCCGAGGTCCTATAATTCACCCCTCCACTTT.